Listed below are T cell receptor beta chains from one sample, sequenced in a study of blood T cells in healthy people across ages. One entry per CDR3 protein, called by TCRdb with MiXCR from the 5' RACE reads. The sample consists of more than 600,000 distinct CDR3 sequences, 20% to 25% of them appearing once. These data also featured in a second study, about T cells of mothers and their children.

The specimen was blood. The origin of the receptors is a boy aged 5 to 17 in good health. Both conserved end residues are part of each CDR3. Fields, in order: J gene, clone size, D gene, V gene, CDR3 protein, CDR3 DNA. The D gene is left open where the match is weak. The size field is filled for only some rows; it gives once, few, many or a size class.

>TRBJ2-1|few|TRBD2|TRBV20-1
CSARPPGLAGEFF
TGCAGTGCTAGACCCCCGGGACTAGCGGGGGAGTTCTTC
>TRBJ1-5|NA|NA|TRBV29-1
CSVKDGYSNQPQHF
TGCAGCGTTAAGGACGGATATAGCAATCAGCCCCAGCATTTT
>TRBJ2-1|NA|TRBD2|TRBV15
CATSRGRGGVNEQFF
TGTGCCACCAGCAGAGGGAGGGGAGGGGTGAATGAGCAGTTCTTC
>TRBJ2-1|few|TRBD2|TRBV7-9
CASSYWGLADYNEQFF
TGTGCCAGCAGCTATTGGGGACTAGCGGATTACAATGAGCAGTTCTTC
>TRBJ2-3|few|TRBD2|TRBV11-2
CASSPRMKREGADTQYF
TGTGCCAGCAGCCCCCGTATGAAGCGGGAGGGAGCAGATACGCAGTATTTT
>TRBJ1-1|NA|TRBD1|TRBV5-1
CASSSEGQGRTEAFF
TGCGCCAGCAGCTCGGAGGGACAGGGAAGAACTGAAGCTTTCTTT
>TRBJ2-3|NA|TRBD2|TRBV29-1
CSVGVLQRGRTDTQYF
TGCAGCGTTGGCGTTTTGCAGCGGGGACGCACAGATACGCAGTATTTT
>TRBJ1-5|few|NA|TRBV4-2
CASSQANQPQHF
TGTGCCAGCAGCCAGGCGAATCAGCCCCAGCATTTT
>TRBJ1-6|NA|NA|TRBV9
CASSVEGTQSLSPLHF
TGTGCCAGCAGCGTAGAGGGGACTCAAAGCCTTTCACCCCTCCACTTT
>TRBJ2-3|NA|NA|TRBV11-3
CASSLDQVPAF
TGTGCCAGCAGCTTAGATCAGGTTCCGGCTTTT
>TRBJ2-5|NA|NA|TRBV20-1
CSATPGPQEAQYF
TGCAGTGCTACGCCGGGACCACAAGAGGCCCAGTACTTC
>TRBJ2-5|NA|TRBD2|TRBV7-2
CASSLERPAGGGETQYF
TGTGCCAGCAGCTTAGAGAGGCCAGCGGGGGGCGGGGAGACCCAGTACTTC
>TRBJ2-3|NA|NA|TRBV12-3/TRBV12-4
CASSFVGTQYF
TGTGCCAGCAGTTTCGTAGGTACGCAGTATTTT
>TRBJ2-5|few|NA|TRBV5-1
CASSLRAGVEETQYF
TGCGCCAGCAGCTTGAGGGCCGGCGTAGAAGAGACCCAGTACTTC
>TRBJ2-7|NA|NA|TRBV4-1
CASSQELRSYEQYF
TGCGCCAGCAGCCAAGAGTTGCGGAGCTACGAGCAGTACTTC
>TRBJ1-5|few|NA|TRBV4-1
CASSQGYGPNNQPQHF
TGCGCCAGCAGCCAAGGGTATGGACCGAATAATCAGCCCCAGCATTTT
>TRBJ2-1|few|TRBD1|TRBV29-1
CSVETGQGKVNEQFF
TGCAGCGTTGAGACGGGACAGGGGAAGGTAAATGAGCAGTTCTTC
>TRBJ1-1|NA|NA|TRBV6-4
CASRPSMGGTEAFF
TGTGCCAGCAGACCGTCCATGGGAGGCACTGAAGCTTTCTTT
>TRBJ2-7|many|TRBD1|TRBV29-1
CSVEVGQGGYEQYF
TGCAGCGTTGAGGTGGGACAGGGCGGCTACGAGCAGTACTTC
>TRBJ2-7|NA|TRBD1|TRBV6-4
CAVWDRPYEQYF
TGTGCCGTCTGGGACAGACCCTACGAGCAGTACTTC
>TRBJ2-3|few|NA|TRBV21-1
CASYTREGPDTQYF
TGTGCCAGCTATACCAGAGAGGGGCCAGATACGCAGTATTTT
>TRBJ2-5|NA|NA|TRBV29-1
CSVEDAGPERETQYF
TGCAGCGTTGAAGATGCAGGACCCGAGAGGGAGACCCAGTACTTC